This TCR beta chain was obtained from a study of blood T cell repertoires in COVID-19. Study-wide context: COVID-19 samples collected from the United States, Italy and Spain covered acute and convalescent phases. Sources were T cells, B-cell-depleted T cells, or PBMCs; the material itself was cDNA or gDNA.

CDR1 and CDR2 (germline): SEHNR, FQNEAQ (reference sequence). The length of the CDR3 is 16 residues. Trimming removed 5 bases from V and 4 bases from J; junction bases left unmatched: 9. Authors' processing steps: It was from reference gene primer amplification that nucleated cell counts were estimated. Measured with immunoSEQ multiplex PCR; TCRdb has only the in-frame clones, and not every one. Clone size and V and J calls were adopted from that table, with D and trimming inferred from the DNA. The profile covers 250,000 to 350,000 clones, with around 85% appearing a single time and 0.85% to 1% taken by the ten largest.

This sequence originates from a human donor with COVID-19, enrolled during active disease. The donor label of this sample is uncertain. The chain joins TRBV7-9 to TRBJ1-5; 9 bases align to TRBD1. Sequencing was performed on peripheral blood. CDR3 nucleotides: TGTGCCAGCAGCCGAAGCCGGGACAGGGTGAATCAGCCCCAGCATTTT. This codes for CASSRSRDRVNQPQHF.